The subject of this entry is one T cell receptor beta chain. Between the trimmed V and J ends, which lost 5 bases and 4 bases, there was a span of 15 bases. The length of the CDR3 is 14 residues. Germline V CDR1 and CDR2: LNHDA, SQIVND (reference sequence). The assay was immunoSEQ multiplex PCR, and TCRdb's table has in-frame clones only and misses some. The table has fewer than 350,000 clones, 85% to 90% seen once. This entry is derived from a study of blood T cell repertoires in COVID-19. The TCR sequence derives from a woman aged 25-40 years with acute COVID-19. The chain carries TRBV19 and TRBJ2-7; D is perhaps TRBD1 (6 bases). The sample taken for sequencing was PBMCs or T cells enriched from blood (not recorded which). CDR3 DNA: TGTGCCAGTAGTGTCCCAGGGGCCGGGTACGAGCAGTACTTC. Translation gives CASSVPGAGYEQYF.